The T cell receptor (beta chain) under discussion was sequenced for a study of tumor and adjacent non-tumor tissue in lung cancer. Study background: Aged about 30 to 85 years, patients included nine to ten men and 4 to 6 women with stage I to III disease. Each sample yielded roughly 4 million productive TCRbeta reads on average.

No cell sorting was done before RNA was extracted from the tissue. Newly diagnosed lung cancer patients had thoracic surgery in China, August–late 2014, without prior chemotherapy. The CDR3 is 15 residues long. Per germline, CDR1 SGHDT and CDR2 YYEEEE. Three rounds of nested PCR, following a modified ARM-PCR protocol, produced the TCRbeta library. TCRdb fed the multiplex PCR reads into MiXCR, producing one record per CDR3 protein. The sample yields about 120,000 distinct CDR3 sequences, 84% seen once. With respect to this clonotype: As the CDR3 is not closed by the conserved phenylalanine or tryptophan, this likely results from a read error.

The sample was lung tumor tissue. This clonotype was sampled from a man aged 70-80 years with non-small cell lung cancer. The rearrangement joins TRBV5-6 to TRBJ1-6; D perhaps matches TRBD1 (5 bases). CDR3 sequence: CASSLKWGGNSLLHL. CDR3 bases: TGTGCCAGTAGCTTGAAATGGGGGGGAAATTCACTCCTCCACCTT.